The TCR beta chain under discussion was sequenced for a study of vaccination and CD4 T cells after COVID-19. Documented treatment: roughly 10-day PBMC culture with coronavirus spike peptide pools or control peptides (ViraFEST assay). To note about this clonotype: Its antigen is currently unknown.

Sequenced with the Oncomine TCR Beta short-read assay was DNA taken from cultured CD4+ T cells. TCRdb reprocessed the PCR reads via MiXCR and lists one record per CDR3 protein. The sample yields fewer than 20,000 distinct CDR3 sequences, around 74% seen once. V lost 3 bases, J lost 2 bases, and 10 bases lay in between. Germline lookup yields CDR1 DFQATT and CDR2 SNEGSKA (reference sequence). The CDR3 is made up of 13 amino acids. The chain links TRBV20-1 to TRBJ2-5; D tentatively fits TRBD1 or TRBD2 (5 bases each). The TCR was taken from a human donor who received a COVID-19 vaccine. Source: CD4+ T cells from blood, cultured in vitro, taken after SARS-CoV-2 vaccination. CDR3 residues: CSARRWGQETQYF. CDR3 nucleotide sequence: TGCAGTGCTAGGAGGTGGGGGCAAGAGACCCAGTACTTC.